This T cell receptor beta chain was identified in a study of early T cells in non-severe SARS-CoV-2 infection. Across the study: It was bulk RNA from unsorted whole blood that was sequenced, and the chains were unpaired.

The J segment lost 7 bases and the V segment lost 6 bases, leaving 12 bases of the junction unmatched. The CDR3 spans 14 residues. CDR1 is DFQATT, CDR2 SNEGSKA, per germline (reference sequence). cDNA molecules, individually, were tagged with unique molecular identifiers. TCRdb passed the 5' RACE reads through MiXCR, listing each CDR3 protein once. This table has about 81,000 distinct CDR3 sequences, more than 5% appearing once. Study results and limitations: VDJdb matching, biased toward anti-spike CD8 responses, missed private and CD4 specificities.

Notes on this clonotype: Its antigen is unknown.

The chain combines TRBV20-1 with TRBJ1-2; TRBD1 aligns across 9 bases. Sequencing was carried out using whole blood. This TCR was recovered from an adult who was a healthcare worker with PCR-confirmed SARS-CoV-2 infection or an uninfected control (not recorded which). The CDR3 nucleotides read TGCAGTGCCGACCCCAGACAGGGGGTTAGTGGCTACACCTTC. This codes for CSADPRQGVSGYTF.